The 14 T cell receptor beta chains below were found in one sample sequenced in a study of T cell changes during pregnancy in multiple sclerosis. Generated by immunoSEQ multiplex PCR, the TCRdb table keeps only in-frame clones and is missing some. The sample shows about 68,000 clones, 75% to 95% of them seen only once. Sequences were derived from peripheral blood, sampled in the first trimester of pregnancy. The source is a female donor with multiple sclerosis, enrolled in a pregnancy study.

This sequence joins TRBV2 and TRBJ1-5; perhaps TRBD1 as D (5 bases). CDR3 size: 15 residues. CDR1 is SNHLY and CDR2 is FYNNEI in the germline V gene. The ends were cut back, 4 bases at V and 0 bases at J, with 10 bases in the middle. CDR3 loop: CASSATEPSNQPQHF. The DNA of the CDR3 is TGTGCCAGCAGTGCGACAGAACCTAGCAATCAGCCCCAGCATTTT. Looking up the rest from reference TRBV2 and TRBJ1-5 gives the full variable domain: EPEVTQTPSHQVTQMGQEVILRCVPISNHLYFYWYRQILGQKVEFLVSFYNNEISEKSEIFDDQFSVERPDGSNFTLKIRSTKLEDSAMYFCASSATEPSNQPQHFGDGTRLSIL.

The chain uses TRBV28 and TRBJ1-2, with D perhaps TRBD1 (5 bases). Germline V gene data show CDR1 as MDHEN and CDR2 as SYDVKM. V gave up 6 bases and J gave up 4 bases, with 24 bases separating them. This CDR3 has 17 residues. CDR3 sequence: CASSPPPTRGLSYGYTF. CDR3 DNA: TGTGCCAGCAGCCCGCCCCCTACACGGGGACTCAGCTATGGCTACACCTTC.

This clone was recorded only once. CDR3 residues: CASRRGWGPYEQYF. In DNA form, the CDR3 reads TGTGCCAGCAGAAGGGGGTGGGGGCCCTACGAGCAGTACTTC. This sequence joins TRBV6-5 and TRBJ2-7; perhaps TRBD1 as D (6 bases). The ends were cut back, 6 bases at V and 2 bases at J, with 14 bases in the middle. The CDR3 length is 14 residues. The germline CDR1 and CDR2 sequences are MNHEY and SVGAGI.

This clone was picked up one time. The genes are TRBV19 and TRBJ2-1, with 8 bases matching TRBD2. The CDR3 totals 13 residues. Germline loops: CDR1 LNHDA, CDR2 SQIVND (reference sequence). J lost 7 bases, V lost 6 bases, and 5 bases had no gene match. CDR3 loop: CASSVSGNNEQFF. The CDR3 nucleotides are TGTGCCAGTAGCGTTAGCGGGAATAATGAGCAGTTCTTC.

The rearrangement links TRBV7-2 to TRBJ2-5; 9 bases align to TRBD2. Looked up from germline, CDR1 is SGHTA and CDR2 is FQGNSA. J was trimmed by 7 bases and V by 0 bases; bases with no gene match: 6. There are 15 residues in the CDR3. CDR3 sequence reads: CASSLARAGGGTQYF. In DNA form, the CDR3 reads TGTGCCAGCAGCTTAGCTAGAGCGGGGGGCGGGACCCAGTACTTC.

The chain is built from TRBV5-1 and TRBJ2-7; 15 bases match TRBD2. The CDR3 sequence is 16 residues long. Trimming removed 0 bases from V and 4 bases from J; junction bases left unmatched: 2. Germline V gives CDR1 SGHRS, CDR2 YFSETQ. CDR3 bases: TGCGCCAGCAGCTTGGGGGGACTAGCGGGAGGTTACGAGCAGTACTTC. Translated: CASSLGGLAGGYEQYF.

This chain joins TRBV15 and TRBJ1-3, with D possibly TRBD1 on 5 matching bases. The CDR3 sequence is 16 residues long. Per the germline V gene, CDR1 is LNHNV and CDR2 is YYDKDF (reference sequence). Trimming removed 0 bases at V and 0 bases at J, with 9 bases between. The CDR3, as DNA: TGTGCCACCAGCAGAGATCCTAGGGGCTCTGGAAACACCATATATTTT. Its translation: CATSRDPRGSGNTIYF.

In nucleotides, the CDR3 is TGTGCCAGCAGTGGCGACGGGGATCAGCCCCAGCATTTT. It specifies CASSGDGDQPQHF. V and J are TRBV6-1 and TRBJ1-5; no clear D. CDR3 length equals 13 residues. V was cut by 4 bases and J by 5 bases, with 9 bases left in between. Germline CDR1 reads MNHNS; CDR2 reads SASEGT.

V is TRBV5-6 and J is TRBJ2-1; no definite D call. Trimming stripped 2 bases from V and 10 bases from J, with 7 bases between. Germline CDR1 reads SGHDT; CDR2 reads YYEEEE. The CDR3 runs 11 residues. This chain's CDR3 is CASSFVREQFF. DNA for the CDR3: TGTGCCAGCAGCTTCGTCAGGGAGCAGTTCTTC.

V and J are TRBV7-2 and TRBJ1-4, with 11 bases that match TRBD1. The CDR3 sequence is 15 residues long. From germline, CDR1 is SGHTA and CDR2 FQGNSA. V dropped 3 bases and J dropped 9; count of bases not matched to a gene: 6. For the CDR3, the DNA is TGTGCCAGCAGCTTTCCATGGACAGGGGGCAAAAAACTGTTTTTT. Translated: CASSFPWTGGKKLFF.

The chain joins TRBV2 to TRBJ2-2; 7 positions agree with TRBD1. V lost 6 bases to trimming and J lost 3 bases; unmatched junction nucleotides: 7. The CDR3 spans 15 residues. Germline V gives CDR1 SNHLY, CDR2 FYNNEI. The DNA of the CDR3 is TGTGCCAGCAGGAGGGACAGAATTTACACCGGGGAGCTGTTTTTT. Protein product: CASRRDRIYTGELFF. The full variable domain, rest sourced from reference TRBV2 and TRBJ2-2, is EPEVTQTPSHQVTQMGQEVILRCVPISNHLYFYWYRQILGQKVEFLVSFYNNEISEKSEIFDDQFSVERPDGSNFTLKIRSTKLEDSAMYFCASRRDRIYTGELFFGEGSRLTVL.

The chain couples TRBV5-6 to TRBJ2-2; 12 nucleotides line up with TRBD1. The CDR3 length is 17 residues. Trimming cost V 4 bases and J 6 bases; bases outside gene matches: 10. Germline CDR1 SGHDT, CDR2 YYEEEE. This chain's CDR3 is CASSLAGDRGRPGELFF. The CDR3 DNA follows: TGTGCCAGCAGCCTGGCAGGGGACAGGGGGCGCCCCGGGGAGCTGTTTTTT.

This clone was seen once. The chain recombines TRBV7-2 with TRBJ2-1; D not resolved. Trimming stripped 3 bases from V and 2 bases from J, with 8 bases between. In germline, CDR1 is SGHTA, CDR2 FQGNSA. This CDR3 comprises 14 residues. Written as DNA, the CDR3 is TGTGCCAGCAGCTTCCGGTCGACCTACAATGAGCAGTTCTTC. Protein: CASSFRSTYNEQFF.

The CDR3 spells CASSVGRGRTEAFF. The DNA of the CDR3 is TGTGCCAGCAGCGTAGGCAGGGGCCGGACAGAAGCTTTCTTT. The chain recombines TRBV9 with TRBJ1-1, with a tentative D call TRBD1 (6 bases). Germline lookup yields CDR1 SGDLS and CDR2 YYNGEE. V was shortened by 0 bases and J by 8 bases, with 14 bases between the two germline ends. The length of the CDR3 is 14 residues.